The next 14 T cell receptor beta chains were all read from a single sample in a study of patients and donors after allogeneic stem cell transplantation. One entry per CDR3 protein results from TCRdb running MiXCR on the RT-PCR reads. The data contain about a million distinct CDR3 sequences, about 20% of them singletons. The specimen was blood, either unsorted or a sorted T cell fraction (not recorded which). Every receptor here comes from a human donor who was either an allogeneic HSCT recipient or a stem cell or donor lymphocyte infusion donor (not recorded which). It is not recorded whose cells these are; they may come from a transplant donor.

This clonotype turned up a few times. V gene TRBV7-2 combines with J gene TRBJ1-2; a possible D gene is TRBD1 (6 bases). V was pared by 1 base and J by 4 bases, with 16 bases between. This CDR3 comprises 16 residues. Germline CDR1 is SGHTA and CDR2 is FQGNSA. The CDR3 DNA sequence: TGTGCCAGCAGCTTAGAGGGGGGGCTGTCCTTCTATGGCTACACCTTC. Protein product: CASSLEGGLSFYGYTF. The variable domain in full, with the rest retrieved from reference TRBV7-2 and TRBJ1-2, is GAGVSQSPSNKVTEKGKDVELRCDPISGHTALYWYRQSLGQGLEFLIYFQGNSAPDKSGLPSDRFSAERTGGSVSTLTIQRTQQEDSAVYLCASSLEGGLSFYGYTFGSGTRLTVV.

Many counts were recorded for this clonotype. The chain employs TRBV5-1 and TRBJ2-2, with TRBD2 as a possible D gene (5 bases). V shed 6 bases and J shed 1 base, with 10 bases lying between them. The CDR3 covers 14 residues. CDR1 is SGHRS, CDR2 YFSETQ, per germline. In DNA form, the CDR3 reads TGCGCCAGCACCGAGGGTAGGAACACCGGGGAGCTGTTTTTT. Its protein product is CASTEGRNTGELFF.

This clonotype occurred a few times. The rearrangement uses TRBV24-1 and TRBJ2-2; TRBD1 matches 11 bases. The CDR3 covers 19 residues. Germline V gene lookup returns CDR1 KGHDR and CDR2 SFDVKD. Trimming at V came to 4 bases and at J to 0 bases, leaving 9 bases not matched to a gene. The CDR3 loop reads CATSDHPPGQGANTGELFF. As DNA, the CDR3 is TGTGCCACCAGTGACCATCCTCCGGGACAGGGGGCGAACACCGGGGAGCTGTTTTTT.

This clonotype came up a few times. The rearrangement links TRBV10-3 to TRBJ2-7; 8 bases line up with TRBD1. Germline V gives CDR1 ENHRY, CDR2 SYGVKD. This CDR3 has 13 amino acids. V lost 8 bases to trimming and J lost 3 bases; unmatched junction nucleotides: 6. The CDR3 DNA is TGTGCCATCGACAGGGGTATCAACTACGAGCAGTACTTC. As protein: CAIDRGINYEQYF.

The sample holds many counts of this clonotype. CDR3 protein: CSVEANLGELKGYGYTF. The CDR3 bases are TGCAGCGTTGAAGCAAACCTCGGTGAGCTCAAAGGATATGGCTACACCTTC. The chain combines TRBV29-1 with TRBJ1-2; D unresolved. The germline CDR1 and CDR2 sequences are SQVTM and ANQGSEA. The CDR3 contains 17 residues. Between the trimmed V and J ends, which lost 1 base and 5 bases, there was a span of 23 bases.

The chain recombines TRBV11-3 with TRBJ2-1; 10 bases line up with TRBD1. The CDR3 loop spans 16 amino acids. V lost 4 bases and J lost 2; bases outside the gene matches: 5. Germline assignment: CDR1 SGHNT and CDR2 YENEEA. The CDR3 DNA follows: TGTGCCAGCAGCTCAGAGGGGACAGGGGCCTACAATGAGCAGTTCTTC. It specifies CASSSEGTGAYNEQFF.

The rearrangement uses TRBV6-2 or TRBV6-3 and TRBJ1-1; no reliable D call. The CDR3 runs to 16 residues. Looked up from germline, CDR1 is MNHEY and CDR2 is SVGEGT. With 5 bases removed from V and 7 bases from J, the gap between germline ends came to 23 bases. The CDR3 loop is CASSRNPGRRQFEAFF. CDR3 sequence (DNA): TGTGCCAGCAGTCGGAATCCGGGCCGCCGCCAATTTGAAGCTTTCTTT.

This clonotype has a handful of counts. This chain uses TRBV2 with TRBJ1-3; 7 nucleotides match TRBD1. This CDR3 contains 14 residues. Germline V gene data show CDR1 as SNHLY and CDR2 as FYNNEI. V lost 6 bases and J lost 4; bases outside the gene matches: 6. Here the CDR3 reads CASSLQGFGNTIYF. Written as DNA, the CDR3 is TGTGCCAGCAGCTTACAGGGGTTCGGAAACACCATATATTTT. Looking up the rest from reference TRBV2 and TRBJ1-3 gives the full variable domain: EPEVTQTPSHQVTQMGQEVILRCVPISNHLYFYWYRQILGQKVEFLVSFYNNEISEKSEIFDDQFSVERPDGSNFTLKIRSTKLEDSAMYFCASSLQGFGNTIYFGEGSWLTVV.

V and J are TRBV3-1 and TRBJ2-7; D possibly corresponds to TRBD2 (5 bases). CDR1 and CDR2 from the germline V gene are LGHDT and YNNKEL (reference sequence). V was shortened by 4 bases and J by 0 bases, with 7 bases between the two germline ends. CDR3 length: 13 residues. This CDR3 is CASSPDYSYEQYF. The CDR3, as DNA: TGTGCCAGCAGCCCTGACTACTCCTACGAGCAGTACTTC.

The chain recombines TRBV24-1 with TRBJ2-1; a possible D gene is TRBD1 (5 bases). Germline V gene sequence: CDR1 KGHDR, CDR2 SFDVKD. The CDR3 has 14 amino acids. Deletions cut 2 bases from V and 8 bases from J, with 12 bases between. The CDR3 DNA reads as TGTGCCACCAGTGATTATGGGGCTCAGGATGAGCAGTTCTTC. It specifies CATSDYGAQDEQFF.

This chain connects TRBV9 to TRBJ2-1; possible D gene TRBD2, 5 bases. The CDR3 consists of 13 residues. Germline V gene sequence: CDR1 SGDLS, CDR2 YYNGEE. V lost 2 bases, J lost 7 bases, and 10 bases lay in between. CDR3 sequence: CASSVGLKNEQFF. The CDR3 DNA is TGTGCCAGCAGCGTCGGACTGAAAAATGAGCAGTTCTTC.

CDR3 sequence (DNA): TGTGCCAGCAGCCAGTATCCGGGACCTGGGGGGGAGACCCAGTACTTC. Encoded protein: CASSQYPGPGGETQYF. This chain uses TRBV3-1 with TRBJ2-5; maybe TRBD2 (6 bases). Germline V gives CDR1 LGHDT, CDR2 YNNKEL (reference sequence). V gave up 3 bases and J gave up 5 bases, with 19 bases separating them. The CDR3 is 16 amino acids.

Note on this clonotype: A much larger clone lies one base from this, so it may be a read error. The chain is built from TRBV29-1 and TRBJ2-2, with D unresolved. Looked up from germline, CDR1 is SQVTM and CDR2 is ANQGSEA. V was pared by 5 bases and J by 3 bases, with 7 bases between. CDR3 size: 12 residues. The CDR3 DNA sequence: TGCAGCGTTTGTAAGGACACCGGGGAGCTGTTTTTT. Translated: CSVCKDTGELFF.

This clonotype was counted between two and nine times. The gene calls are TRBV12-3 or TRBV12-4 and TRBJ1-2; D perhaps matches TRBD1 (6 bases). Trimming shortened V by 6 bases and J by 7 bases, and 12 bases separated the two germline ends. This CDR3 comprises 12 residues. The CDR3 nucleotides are TGTGCCAGCAGCTGGGGGCGGTCTGGCTACACCTTC. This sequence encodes CASSWGRSGYTF.